What follows are 26 T cell receptor beta chains derived from one specimen sequenced in a study of graft-versus-host responses after intestinal transplantation. Some clones are missing from TCRdb's copy, which holds only in-frame ones; the method was immunoSEQ multiplex PCR. The sample yields some 85,000 clones, around 92% seen once. Their antigen targets remain unknown. Sequencing was performed on unstimulated CD8+ T cells sorted from spleen or lymph node cells, taken before transplant. These receptor sequences come from a human donor who was the organ donor for an intestinal transplant.

The genes are TRBV7-6 and TRBJ2-1, with a tentative D call TRBD2 (6 bases). Trimming stripped 2 bases from V and 8 bases from J, with 13 bases between. CDR1 and CDR2 (germline): SGHVS, FNYEAQ. The CDR3 contains 14 residues. Here the CDR3 DNA reads TGTGCCAGCAGCTTATCCCTCCGGAGGGATGAGCAGTTCTTC. Amino acid sequence: CASSLSLRRDEQFF.

The CDR3 spells CASSLNSGPSTDTQYF. The CDR3 DNA sequence: TGTGCCAGCAGCTTGAATAGCGGGCCCAGCACAGATACGCAGTATTTT. The V and J genes are TRBV5-4 and TRBJ2-3, with 7 bases that match TRBD2. CDR1 and CDR2 (germline): SGHNT, YYREEE (reference sequence). Losses at the gene ends were 1 base for V and 0 bases for J; bases not matched to a gene: 5. The CDR3 has 16 residues.

This sequence joins TRBV6-6 and TRBJ1-3; the D is unclear. Germline-derived CDR1 and CDR2 are MNHNY and SVGAGI (reference sequence). With 8 bases removed from V and 0 bases from J, the gap between germline ends came to 14 bases. The CDR3 consists of 15 residues. The CDR3 sequence is CASQTRDLSGNTIYF. The CDR3 DNA is TGTGCCAGCCAAACTAGGGATCTCTCTGGAAACACCATATATTTT.

V usage is TRBV4-3 and J usage is TRBJ1-2; D gene unclear. The V gene lost 0 bases and the J gene lost 3 bases, with 14 bases spanning the gap. Germline V CDR1 and CDR2: LGHNA, YSLEER. The CDR3 sequence is 16 residues long. CDR3: CASSQEEGLGYYGYTF. The CDR3 DNA is TGCGCCAGCAGCCAAGAGGAGGGCTTGGGTTACTATGGCTACACCTTC.

The chain combines TRBV2 with TRBJ2-3; possible D gene TRBD1, 6 bases. The CDR3 is made up of 13 amino acids. Trimming left V 6 bases short and J 5 bases short, with 12 bases between. Per the germline V gene, CDR1 is SNHLY and CDR2 is FYNNEI. CDR3 amino acids: CASSQGFRDTQYF. For the CDR3, the DNA is TGTGCCAGCAGCCAGGGGTTCAGAGATACGCAGTATTTT.

The chain employs TRBV7-9 and TRBJ1-1; 8 bases are a match to TRBD1. V dropped 4 bases and J dropped 0; count of bases not matched to a gene: 7. Germline V CDR1 and CDR2: SEHNR, FQNEAQ (reference sequence). CDR3 size: 16 residues. The CDR3 bases are TGTGCCAGCAGCTCCTTGACAGGGGTTATGAACACTGAAGCTTTCTTT. Translation: CASSSLTGVMNTEAFF.

The rearrangement uses TRBV28 and TRBJ2-1; TRBD1 matches 11 bases. V lost 4 bases and J lost 5; bases outside the gene matches: 7. Germline V CDR1 and CDR2: MDHEN, SYDVKM. The CDR3 spans 16 residues. CDR3 sequence (DNA): TGTGCCAGCAGTTCGCGGACAGGGGGCGCCCACAATGAGCAGTTCTTC. Translation: CASSSRTGGAHNEQFF.

The chain is built from TRBV27 and TRBJ2-3; 9 bases match TRBD1. The J segment lost 1 base and the V segment lost 2 bases, leaving 1 base of the junction unmatched. The CDR3 covers 15 residues. Germline CDR1 and CDR2: MNHEY and SMNVEV (reference sequence). CDR3 sequence: CASSLGDRGTDTQYF. The CDR3 DNA is TGTGCCAGCAGTTTAGGGGACAGGGGCACAGATACGCAGTATTTT.

The J gene is TRBJ1-5, the V gene TRBV28; D might be TRBD1 (6 bases). Trimming pared 1 base from V and 4 bases from J, leaving 8 bases between. Germline CDR1 MDHEN, CDR2 SYDVKM. CDR3 size: 14 residues. CDR3 sequence reads: CASSLYQGNQPQHF. As DNA, the CDR3 is TGTGCCAGCAGTTTATATCAGGGGAATCAGCCCCAGCATTTT. Drawing the rest from reference TRBV28 and TRBJ1-5, the complete variable domain is DVKVTQSSRYLVKRTGEKVFLECVQDMDHENMFWYRQDPGLGLRLIYFSYDVKMKEKGDIPEGYSVSREKKERFSLILESASTNQTSMYLCASSLYQGNQPQHFGDGTRLSIL.

The chain employs TRBV13 and TRBJ1-2; unclear D gene. The CDR3 contains 14 residues. The germline V gene encodes CDR1 PRHDT and CDR2 FYEKMQ (reference sequence). Trimming pared 0 bases from V and 6 bases from J, leaving 11 bases between. CDR3 protein: CASSLGRTTNGYTF. The CDR3 DNA sequence: TGTGCCAGCAGCTTAGGACGGACTACTAATGGCTACACCTTC.

V and J are TRBV4-1 and TRBJ1-5; D unclear. Germline CDR1 MGHRA, CDR2 YSYEKL. Trimming stripped 1 base from V and 9 bases from J, with 13 bases between. The CDR3 is made up of 14 amino acids. The CDR3 spells CASSQVGGRTPQHF. DNA for the CDR3: TGCGCCAGCAGCCAAGTAGGCGGTCGCACGCCCCAGCATTTT.

This clone showed up just once. The V and J genes are TRBV7-2 and TRBJ2-1; possibly TRBD2 for D (6 bases). The CDR3 totals 13 residues. Trimming shortened V by 7 bases and J by 9 bases, and 16 bases separated the two germline ends. Per the germline V gene, CDR1 is SGHTA and CDR2 is FQGNSA. The CDR3 sequence is CASTDGVGGEQFF. The CDR3 bases are TGTGCCAGCACCGATGGCGTGGGAGGTGAGCAGTTCTTC.

About this clone itself: This sample also contains other DNA sequences that code for the same CDR3. The chain links TRBV19 to TRBJ1-1; no clear D gene. The CDR3 contains 13 residues. CDR1 is LNHDA, CDR2 SQIVND, per germline (reference sequence). Trimming stripped 1 base from V and 2 bases from J, with 5 bases between. CDR3 region: CASSIGANTEAFF. In DNA form, the CDR3 reads TGTGCCAGTAGTATAGGGGCCAACACTGAAGCTTTCTTT.

This clone was observed once. The chain joins TRBV5-4 to TRBJ2-5; 10 nucleotides line up with TRBD1. The CDR3 consists of 15 residues. The V segment lost 5 bases and the J segment 4 bases; nucleotides outside the gene matches: 8. Germline V gives CDR1 SGHNT, CDR2 YYREEE (reference sequence). The chain's CDR3 is CASRSWDRGSETQYF. The DNA of the CDR3 is TGTGCCAGCAGATCCTGGGACAGGGGTTCAGAGACCCAGTACTTC.

This chain connects TRBV7-9 to TRBJ1-1; D gene ambiguous. The germline V gene encodes CDR1 SEHNR and CDR2 FQNEAQ (reference sequence). V lost 7 bases and J 5 bases, leaving 8 bases between the germline ends. This CDR3 has 11 amino acids. CDR3 amino acids: CASTRGTEAFF. CDR3 sequence (DNA): TGTGCCAGCACCCGGGGAACTGAAGCTTTCTTT.

This clone was counted between two and nine times. The chain has TRBV6-6 and TRBJ1-5; 9 bases match TRBD1. Germline-derived CDR1 and CDR2 are MNHNY and SVGAGI (reference sequence). The CDR3 consists of 14 residues. Trimming cost V 6 bases and J 6 bases; bases outside gene matches: 6. The CDR3: CASSHRGPVQPQHF. CDR3 nucleotides: TGTGCCAGCAGCCACAGGGGGCCGGTTCAGCCCCAGCATTTT.

This chain links TRBV13 with TRBJ2-5, with a weak D call TRBD2 (6 bases). With the DNA end fitting TRBJ2-7 better, the J assignment may be wrong. The CDR3 is 14 amino acids. Germline values: CDR1 PRHDT, CDR2 FYEKMQ (reference sequence). CDR3 loop: CASSFGTDYYEQYF. CDR3 DNA: TGTGCCAGCAGCTTCGGGACTGACTACTACGAGCAGTACTTC.

The DNA for the CDR3 is TGCGCCACCACAGGAACTGGTACTGAAGCTTTCTTT. This encodes CATTGTGTEAFF. This rearrangement joins TRBV4-1 to TRBJ1-1; D possibly corresponds to TRBD1 (5 bases). V was clipped by 10 bases and J by 5 bases, with 14 bases between them. The germline gives CDR1 MGHRA, CDR2 YSYEKL. The CDR3 extends over 12 amino acids.

The gene calls are TRBV27 and TRBJ2-6; D gene ambiguous. Trimming removed 2 bases at V and 4 bases at J, with 12 bases between. Germline values: CDR1 MNHEY, CDR2 SMNVEV (reference sequence). The CDR3 is made up of 16 amino acids. The DNA for the CDR3 is TGTGCCAGCAGTTTAAGTTCGGGTACAGGGGCCAACGTCCTGACTTTC. It specifies CASSLSSGTGANVLTF.

The rearrangement joins TRBV9 to TRBJ2-1, with 7 bases that match TRBD1. The V gene's germline CDR1 is SGDLS and CDR2 YYNGEE. CDR3 length: 13 residues. J gave up 8 bases and V 2 bases, and 4 bases lay outside the gene matches. CDR3 amino acids: CASSVQGDDEQFF. The DNA for the CDR3 is TGTGCCAGCAGCGTTCAGGGGGACGATGAGCAGTTCTTC.

The chain uses TRBV14 and TRBJ2-7; 7 positions agree with TRBD1. The J segment lost 3 bases and the V segment lost 4 bases, leaving 3 bases of the junction unmatched. CDR1 and CDR2 (germline): SGHDN, FVKESK. The CDR3 loop spans 13 amino acids. CDR3 nucleotide sequence: TGTGCCAGCAGCCTCGGACAGGTCTACGAGCAGTACTTC. Its translation is CASSLGQVYEQYF.

J is TRBJ2-5 and V is TRBV4-2; tentatively, D is TRBD2 (6 bases). This CDR3 region has 14 residues. Germline V lookup: CDR1 LGHNA, CDR2 YNFKEQ. The V end was cut by 0 bases, the J end by 6 bases, with 11 bases between. The CDR3 loop reads CASSQDRLGKTQYF. The CDR3 DNA is TGTGCCAGCAGCCAAGACCGACTAGGGAAGACCCAGTACTTC.

The rearrangement uses TRBV7-9 and TRBJ2-2, with 9 nucleotides matching TRBD1. This CDR3 is 15 amino acids long. With 4 bases clipped from V and 6 bases from J, the junction kept 6 bases outside the gene matches. CDR1 and CDR2 from the germline V gene are SEHNR and FQNEAQ (reference sequence). The CDR3 DNA reads as TGTGCCAGCAGCTCGGGACAGGGCCAACCCGGGGAGCTGTTTTTT. Protein sequence: CASSSGQGQPGELFF.

This rearrangement joins TRBV6-4 to TRBJ1-1; 10 nucleotides align to TRBD1. This CDR3 spans 14 amino acids. Germline trimming cut 6 bases from V and 2 bases from J; bases unmatched to any gene: 3. Germline V gene lookup returns CDR1 MRHNA and CDR2 SNTAGT. The CDR3 sequence is CASSPTGGNTEAFF. CDR3 coding DNA: TGTGCCAGCAGCCCGACAGGGGGCAACACTGAAGCTTTCTTT.

The V gene is TRBV5-1, the J gene TRBJ1-2; TRBD1 agrees at 7 bases. Germline trimming cut 4 bases from V and 8 bases from J; bases unmatched to any gene: 17. The CDR3 consists of 16 residues. Germline values: CDR1 SGHRS, CDR2 YFSETQ. CDR3 sequence (DNA): TGCGCCAGCAGCGCGGACAGGCCGGATGGACTACGCGGCTACACCTTC. Its protein is CASSADRPDGLRGYTF.

V gene TRBV6-1 combines with J gene TRBJ1-5; 7 nucleotides agree with TRBD1. CDR1 is MNHNS and CDR2 is SASEGT in the germline V gene. CDR3 length: 14 amino acids. With V trimmed by 6 bases and J by 3 bases, 5 bases remained unmatched. CDR3 DNA sequence: TGTGCCAGCAGGGCTACAGGGGTCAATCAGCCCCAGCATTTT. Its protein is CASRATGVNQPQHF.